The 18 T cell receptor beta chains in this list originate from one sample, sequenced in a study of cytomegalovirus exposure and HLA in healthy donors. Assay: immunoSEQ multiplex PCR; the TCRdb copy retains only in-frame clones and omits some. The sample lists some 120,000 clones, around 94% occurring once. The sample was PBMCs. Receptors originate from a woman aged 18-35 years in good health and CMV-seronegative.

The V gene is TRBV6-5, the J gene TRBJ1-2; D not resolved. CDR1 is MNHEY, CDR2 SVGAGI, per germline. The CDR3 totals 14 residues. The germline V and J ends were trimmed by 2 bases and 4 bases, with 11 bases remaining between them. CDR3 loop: CASSYGQLFYGYTF. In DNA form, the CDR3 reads TGTGCCAGCAGTTACGGCCAGTTATTCTATGGCTACACCTTC.

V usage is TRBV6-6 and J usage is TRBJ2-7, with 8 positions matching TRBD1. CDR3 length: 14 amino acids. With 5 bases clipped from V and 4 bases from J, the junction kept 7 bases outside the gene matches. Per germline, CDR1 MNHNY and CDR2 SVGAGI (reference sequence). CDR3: CASSTQGAGYEQYF. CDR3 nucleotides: TGTGCCAGCAGTACCCAGGGGGCTGGATACGAGCAGTACTTC.

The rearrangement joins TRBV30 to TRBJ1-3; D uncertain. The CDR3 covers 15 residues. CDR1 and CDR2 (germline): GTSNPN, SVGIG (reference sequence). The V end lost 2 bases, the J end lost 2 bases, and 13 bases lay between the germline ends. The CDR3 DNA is TGTGCCTGGAGTATGGCGGGTTGGGCTGGAAACACCATATATTTT. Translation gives CAWSMAGWAGNTIYF.

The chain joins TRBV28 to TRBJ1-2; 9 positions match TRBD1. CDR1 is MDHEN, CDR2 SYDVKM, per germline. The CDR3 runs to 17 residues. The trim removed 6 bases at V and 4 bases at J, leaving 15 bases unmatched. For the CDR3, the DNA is TGTGCCAGCAGGCTCCCGGGACAGGGTGTCTGGAGCTATGGCTACACCTTC. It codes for CASRLPGQGVWSYGYTF.

For the CDR3, the DNA is TGTGCCTGGAGCGAACAGGGGGCGACTGGAAACACCATATATTTT. It codes for CAWSEQGATGNTIYF. This sequence joins TRBV30 and TRBJ1-3; 9 positions match TRBD1. Germline lookup yields CDR1 GTSNPN and CDR2 SVGIG (reference sequence). V dropped 3 bases and J dropped 2; count of bases not matched to a gene: 5. This CDR3 is 15 amino acids long.

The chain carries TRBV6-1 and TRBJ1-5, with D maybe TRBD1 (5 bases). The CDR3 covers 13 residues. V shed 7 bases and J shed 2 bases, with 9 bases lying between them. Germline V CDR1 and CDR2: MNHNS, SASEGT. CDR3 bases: TGTGCCAGCAAAGAGACAGGCAATCAGCCCCAGCATTTT. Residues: CASKETGNQPQHF.

The CDR3 region is CASSQQGNTEAFF. DNA for the CDR3: TGTGCCAGCAGCCAGCAGGGGAACACTGAAGCTTTCTTT. This chain connects TRBV7-3 to TRBJ1-1; tentatively, D is TRBD1 (5 bases). The CDR3 totals 13 residues. Germline loops: CDR1 SGHTA, CDR2 FQGTGA. V lost 5 bases, J lost 1 base, and 8 bases lay in between.

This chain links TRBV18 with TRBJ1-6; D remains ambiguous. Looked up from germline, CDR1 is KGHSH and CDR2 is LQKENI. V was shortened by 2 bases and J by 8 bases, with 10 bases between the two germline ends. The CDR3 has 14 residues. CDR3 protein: CASSPGGLDSPLHF. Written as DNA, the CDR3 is TGTGCCAGCTCACCAGGAGGGTTGGATTCACCCCTCCACTTT.

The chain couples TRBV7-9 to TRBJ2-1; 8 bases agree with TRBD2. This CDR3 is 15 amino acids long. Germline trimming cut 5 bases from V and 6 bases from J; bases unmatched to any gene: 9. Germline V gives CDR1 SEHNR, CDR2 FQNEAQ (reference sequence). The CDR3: CASSRAGLAGNEQFF. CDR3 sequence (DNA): TGTGCCAGCAGCCGAGCGGGGCTAGCGGGCAATGAGCAGTTCTTC.

CDR3 DNA sequence: TGCGCCAGCAGCTTGGCTACTAGCGGGATAGGAGATACGCAGTATTTT. Translating gives CASSLATSGIGDTQYF. The chain has TRBV5-1 and TRBJ2-3; 10 bases line up with TRBD2. CDR1 SGHRS and CDR2 YFSETQ come from the germline V gene. This CDR3 has 16 residues. V lost 0 bases and J lost 5; bases outside the gene matches: 6.

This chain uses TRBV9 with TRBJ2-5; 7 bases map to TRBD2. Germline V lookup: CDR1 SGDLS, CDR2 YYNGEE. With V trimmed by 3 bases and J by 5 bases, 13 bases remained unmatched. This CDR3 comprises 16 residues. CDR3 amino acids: CASSGGYSVGGETQYF. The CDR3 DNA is TGTGCCAGCAGCGGAGGATACAGCGTCGGGGGGGAGACCCAGTACTTC. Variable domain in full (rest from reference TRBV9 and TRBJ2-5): DSGVTQTPKHLITATGQRVTLRCSPRSGDLSVYWYQQSLDQGLQFLIQYYNGEERAKGNILERFSAQQFPDLHSELNLSSLELGDSALYFCASSGGYSVGGETQYFGPGTRLLVL.

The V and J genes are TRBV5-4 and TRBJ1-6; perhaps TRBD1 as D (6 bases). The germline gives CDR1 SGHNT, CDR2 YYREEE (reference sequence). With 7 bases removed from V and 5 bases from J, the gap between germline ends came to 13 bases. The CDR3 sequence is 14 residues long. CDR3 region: CASAHRENNSPLHF. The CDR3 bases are TGTGCCAGCGCACACAGGGAGAATAATTCACCCCTCCACTTT. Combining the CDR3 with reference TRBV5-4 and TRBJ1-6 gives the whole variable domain ETGVTQSPTHLIKTRGQQVTLRCSSQSGHNTVSWYQQALGQGPQFIFQYYREEENGRGNFPPRFSGLQFPNYSSELNVNALELDDSALYLCASAHRENNSPLHFGNGTRLTVT.

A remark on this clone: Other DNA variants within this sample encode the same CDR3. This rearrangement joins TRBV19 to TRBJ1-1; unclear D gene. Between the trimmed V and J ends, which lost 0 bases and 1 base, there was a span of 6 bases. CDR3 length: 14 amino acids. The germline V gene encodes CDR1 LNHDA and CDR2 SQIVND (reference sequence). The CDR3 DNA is TGTGCCAGTAGTATAGATCGGGGGAACACTGAAGCTTTCTTT. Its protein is CASSIDRGNTEAFF.

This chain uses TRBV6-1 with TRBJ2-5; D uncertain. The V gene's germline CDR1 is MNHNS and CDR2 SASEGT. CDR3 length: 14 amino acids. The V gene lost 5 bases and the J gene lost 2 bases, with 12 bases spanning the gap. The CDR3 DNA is TGTGCCAGCAGTACCGGAGATTATCAAGAGACCCAGTACTTC. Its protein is CASSTGDYQETQYF.

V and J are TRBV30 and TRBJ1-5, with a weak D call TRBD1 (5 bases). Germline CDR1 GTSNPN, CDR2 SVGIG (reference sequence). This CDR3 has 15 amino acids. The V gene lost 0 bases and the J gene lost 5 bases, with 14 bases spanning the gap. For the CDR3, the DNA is TGTGCCTGGAGTGTTTTTGGCAGGGTTGATCAGCCCCAGCATTTT. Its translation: CAWSVFGRVDQPQHF.

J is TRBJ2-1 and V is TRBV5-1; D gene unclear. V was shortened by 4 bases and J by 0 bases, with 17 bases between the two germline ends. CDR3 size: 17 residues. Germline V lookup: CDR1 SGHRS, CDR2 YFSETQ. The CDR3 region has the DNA TGCGCCAGCAGCCCATACCTTAAGCTGAGCTCCTACAATGAGCAGTTCTTC. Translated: CASSPYLKLSSYNEQFF.

The CDR3 DNA is TGTGCCAGCAGTGAGCAAGCGGGGGGGGCTACCGGGGAGCTGTTTTTT. It yields the protein CASSEQAGGATGELFF. The V call is TRBV2, the J call TRBJ2-2; 10 bases line up with TRBD2. The CDR3 covers 16 residues. Germline loops: CDR1 SNHLY, CDR2 FYNNEI. V was pared by 3 bases and J by 5 bases, with 6 bases of the junction left unmatched.

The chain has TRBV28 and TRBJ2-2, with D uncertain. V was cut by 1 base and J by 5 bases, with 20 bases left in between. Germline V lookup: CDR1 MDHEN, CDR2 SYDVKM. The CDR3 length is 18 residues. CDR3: CASSLSPSWPAQTGELFF. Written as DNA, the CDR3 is TGTGCCAGCAGTTTATCCCCCTCTTGGCCAGCACAGACCGGGGAGCTGTTTTTT.